A selection of T cell receptor beta chains follows, all from one sample in a study of vaccination effects on CD4 cells after COVID-19. The data were produced by immunoSEQ multiplex PCR, yet TCRdb's version contains in-frame clones alone and is incomplete. The profile shows around 25,000 clones, roughly 77% of them singletons. No antigens are known for them. Sample: CD4+ T cells from PBMCs cultured with HCoV-NL63 spike peptides, taken before COVID-19 vaccination. The source of these receptors is a human donor who had a prior SARS-CoV-2 infection. The CDR3 runs from the conserved cysteine through the conserved F or W. The order of the fields is V gene, J gene, D gene, clone size, CDR3 DNA, CDR3 protein. The D gene is left open where the match is weak. Size values are once, few and many counts, or a class for expanded clones, and some rows have none.

TRBV25-1,TRBJ1-1,-,-,TGTGCCAGCAGTGAATATGGGGCAGCAATGAACACTGAAGCTTTCTTT,CASSEYGAAMNTEAFF
TRBV20-1,TRBJ2-1,-,-,TGCAGTGCTAGTGGGGCGGTCTCCTACAATGAGCAGTTCTTC,CSASGAVSYNEQFF
TRBV18,TRBJ2-3,-,few,TGTGCCAGCTCACCTATCCCCCTAGATACGCAGTATTTT,CASSPIPLDTQYF
TRBV7-3,TRBJ2-2,-,-,TGTGCCAGCAGCTTATTGGGACAGAACACCGGGGAGCTGTTTTTT,CASSLLGQNTGELFF
TRBV19,TRBJ2-5,TRBD1,-,TGTGCCAGTAGTCTACAGGGGGCCGGGACCCAGTACTTC,CASSLQGAGTQYF
TRBV18,TRBJ2-5,-,-,TGTGCCAGCTCACCAGGGCAGATTCAAGAAGAGACCCAGTACTTC,CASSPGQIQEETQYF
TRBV6-2/TRBV6-3,TRBJ1-4,-,-,TGTGCCAGCAGTTTCGACGACAGAACAACTAATGAAAAACTGTTTTTT,CASSFDDRTTNEKLFF
TRBV19,TRBJ2-5,TRBD2,once,TGTGCCAGTAGTCCTACTAGCGTTGGGCAAGAGACCCAGTACTTC,CASSPTSVGQETQYF
TRBV2,TRBJ1-2,TRBD1,few,TGTGCCAGCAGTGATCAGGGGGCCGGGGGCTACACCTTC,CASSDQGAGGYTF
TRBV19,TRBJ1-1,-,-,TGTGCCAGTAGTGTCGCTCTTTTCAGGAACACTGAAGCTTTCTTT,CASSVALFRNTEAFF
TRBV7-2,TRBJ2-1,TRBD2,-,TGTGCCAGCAGCCAACGGGGAGGGAGGTTCGGGGAGCAGTTCTTC,CASSQRGGRFGEQFF
TRBV6-5,TRBJ2-7,-,-,TGTGCCAGCAGTTACGCGGGACAGAAATACGAGCAGTACTTC,CASSYAGQKYEQYF
TRBV10-3,TRBJ2-7,TRBD2,-,TGTGCCATCACCTTAGCGGGAGGTTCCTCCTACGAGCAGTACTTC,CAITLAGGSSYEQYF
TRBV3-1/TRBV3-2,TRBJ2-7,-,-,TGTGCCAGCAGCCAAGTAAGAGGGAACCACGAGCAGTACTTC,CASSQVRGNHEQYF
TRBV18,TRBJ2-3,-,-,TGTGCCAGCTCACCACCAAGCCAGACCAGGGATACGCAGTATTTT,CASSPPSQTRDTQYF
TRBV7-3,TRBJ2-1,TRBD2,-,TGTGCCAGCAGACTAGCGGGAGCTGATGAGCAGTTCTTC,CASRLAGADEQFF
TRBV2,TRBJ2-1,TRBD2,-,TGTGCCAGTCACCGGACTAGCGGCAACAATGAGCAGTTCTTC,CASHRTSGNNEQFF
TRBV4-1,TRBJ1-4,-,few,TGCGCCAGCAGCCAACGGGGGTTTAATGAAAAACTGTTTTTT,CASSQRGFNEKLFF
TRBV5-1,TRBJ1-1,-,once,TGCGCCAGCAGCTCCTTTGGCCAGAACACTGAAGCTTTCTTT,CASSSFGQNTEAFF
TRBV20-1,TRBJ2-3,-,-,TGCAGTGCTAGTCCCCTAGCCGTAGATACGCAGTATTTT,CSASPLAVDTQYF
TRBV3-1/TRBV3-2,TRBJ2-7,TRBD1,-,TGTGCCAGCAGCTGGAGACAGGGGGCGTACGAGCAGTACTTC,CASSWRQGAYEQYF
TRBV10-3,TRBJ1-2,TRBD1,-,TGTGCCATCAGTGAGCAGGCAGGGGGTTCTAACTATGGCTACACCTTC,CAISEQAGGSNYGYTF
TRBV5-1,TRBJ1-5,TRBD1,-,TGCGCCAGCAGCTTGCGAGGGACAGAGAGTAGCAATCAGCCCCAGCATTTT,CASSLRGTESSNQPQHF